This is a list of T cell receptor beta chains from one sample in a study of tumor-infiltrating lymphocytes in primary liver carcinoma. TCRdb independently ran MiXCR on the multiplex PCR reads; one entry per CDR3 protein. The table has approximately 320,000 distinct CDR3 sequences, almost 60% seen once. Sequenced input: peripheral blood. Receptor source: a woman in her 30s with primary liver carcinoma and hepatitis B virus infection. Each CDR3 is given with its conserved first and last residue. The order of the fields is J gene, V gene, D gene, clone size, CDR3 protein, CDR3 DNA. A D gene is named only where the DNA matches it firmly. Clone size is shown for a subset of rows, as once, few, many or a class of expanded clone.

TRBJ2-3 | TRBV5-1 | . | . | CASSPIPGPPILDTQYF | TGCGCCAGCAGCCCCATTCCGGGTCCCCCGATTCTAGATACGCAGTATTTT
TRBJ1-5 | TRBV12-3/TRBV12-4 | . | . | CAGTGVLGAQPQHF | TGTGCCGGCACCGGGGTCTTGGGGGCCCAGCCCCAGCATTTT
TRBJ1-2 | TRBV11-2 | . | . | CPRRGQNYGYTF | TGTCCCAGAAGGGGACAAAACTATGGCTACACCTTC
TRBJ1-1 | TRBV7-9 | . | few | CASSLYKENTEAFF | TGTGCCAGCAGCTTATACAAGGAGAACACTGAAGCTTTCTTT
TRBJ1-2 | TRBV19 | . | . | CASTPDGTYGYTF | TGTGCCAGTACCCCGGACGGAACCTATGGCTACACCTTC
TRBJ1-5 | TRBV14 | . | few | CASSQGGGFSNQPQHF | TGTGCCAGCAGCCAAGGCGGCGGTTTTAGCAATCAGCCCCAGCATTTT
TRBJ2-5 | TRBV5-4 | . | . | CASSLLTSPETQYF | TGTGCCAGCAGCTTACTCACTAGCCCAGAGACCCAGTACTTC
TRBJ2-1 | TRBV6-6 | TRBD1 | many | CASSYLQGNEQFF | TGTGCCAGCAGTTACTTACAGGGGAATGAGCAGTTCTTC
TRBJ1-5 | TRBV12-3/TRBV12-4 | . | . | CATRSGGNQPQHF | TGTGCCACCAGATCTGGCGGGAATCAGCCCCAGCATTTT
TRBJ2-1 | TRBV7-9 | . | . | CASILDYFNEYFF | TGTGCCAGCATACTGGACTACTTCAATGAGTACTTCTTC
TRBJ2-3 | TRBV4-1 | TRBD2 | . | CASSERLAGRPDTQYF | TGCGCCAGCAGCGAGCGACTAGCGGGAAGGCCAGATACGCAGTATTTT